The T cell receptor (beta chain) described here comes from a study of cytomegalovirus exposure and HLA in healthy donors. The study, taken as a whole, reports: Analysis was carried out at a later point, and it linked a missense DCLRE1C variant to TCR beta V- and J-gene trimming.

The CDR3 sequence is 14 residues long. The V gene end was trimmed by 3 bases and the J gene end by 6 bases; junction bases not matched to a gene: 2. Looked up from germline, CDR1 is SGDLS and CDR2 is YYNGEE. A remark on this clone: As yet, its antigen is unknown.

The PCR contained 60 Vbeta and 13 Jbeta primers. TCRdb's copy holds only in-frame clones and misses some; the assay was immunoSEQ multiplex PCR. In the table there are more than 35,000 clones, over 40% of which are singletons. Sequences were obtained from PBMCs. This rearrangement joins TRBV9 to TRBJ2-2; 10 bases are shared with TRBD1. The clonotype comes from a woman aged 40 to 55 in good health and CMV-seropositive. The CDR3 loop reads CASSATGGAGELFF. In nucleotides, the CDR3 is TGTGCCAGCAGCGCGACAGGGGGCGCCGGGGAGCTGTTTTTT.